This TCR beta chain came from a study of OX40 agonist ivuxolimab in advanced cancers. Study-wide context: Ivuxolimab was a fully human IgG2 agonistic monoclonal antibody targeting the costimulatory receptor OX40 (CD134). The dose-escalation cohort was 82.7% male with a mean age of 60 years, ranging from 23 to 79. The point of sequencing TCRbeta in the periphery was to test whether ivuxolimab changed TCR sequence diversity and drove clonal T-cell expansion. Prior anti-PD-1, anti-PD-L1 or anti-CTLA-4 therapy was permitted, and checkpoint inhibitors had been received by less than 45% of dose-escalation patients. The paper covers the monotherapy dose-escalation part of the phase I ivuxolimab trial, which included N ≈ 57 patients. Partial responses occurred in three dose-escalation patients: two with cutaneous melanoma and one with hepatocellular carcinoma. Intravenous ivuxolimab was administered to patients every 2 weeks at six dose levels: 0.01, 0.1, 0.3, 1.5, 3 and 10 mg/kg. Of the roughly 52 dose-escalation patients, hepatocellular carcinoma was present in around 20, melanoma in about 15, renal cell carcinoma in 9 and head and neck cancer in 9. Paper-wide results and their limitations: Partial responders in the 0.1-3.0 mg/kg groups had among the lowest normalized peripheral clonal expansion, especially among CD8+ T cells. Antigen specificity was not determined for the clonally expanded peripheral T cells. At doses of 0.1 to 3.0 mg/kg, clonal expansion of both CD4+ and CD8+ T cells in blood was seen between baseline and week 6. Low levels of normalized T-cell clonal expansion were also seen in some nonresponding patients. On average, CD8+ T cells showed more expanded clones than CD4+ T cells after ivuxolimab.

Regarding this clone: The antigen this receptor binds is unknown. Per-base quality was not reported, and no clone a single base away is much larger than it.

For sequencing of the TCRbeta CDR3 region, genomic DNA was extracted from the sorted cells. TCRbeta CDR3 regions were sequenced using the immunoSEQ Assay. TCRdb obtained this table from immuneACCESS and retained in-frame rearrangements with V and J assigned. These tables miss some clones; where compared with another copy, unresolved V genes account for less than half of the shortfall, and the remainder is unexplained. In all, the sample holds around 67,000 clones, and roughly 81% of those were seen once. The ten largest clones take up around 2% of the sample. The germline V gene sets CDR1 to SGHRS and CDR2 to YFSETQ. Measured from the cysteine to the phenylalanine, the CDR3 is 15 residues long. Only the CDR3 DNA stays, 45 bases, in frame from base 1. V gives up 4 bases and J gives up 3 bases, and the segment between their germline ends measures 11 bases. The trial excluded patients who had a history of autoimmune disease or were on systemic immunosuppression. Peripheral blood for TCR sequencing was drawn from every dose cohort at baseline, at cycle 4 day 1 and at cycle 7 day 1. Samples were obtained from an open-label, multicenter, first-in-human phase I dose-escalation trial of ivuxolimab. Adults with locally advanced or metastatic head and neck squamous cell, hepatocellular, melanoma or renal cell carcinoma were enrolled in the trial. CD4+ and CD8+ T cells were sorted separately from peripheral blood before TCR sequencing.

Sample: CD4+ or CD8+ T cells sorted from blood, taken in a trial of the OX40 agonist ivuxolimab. The clonotype originates from an adult with an advanced solid tumor such as melanoma, head and neck, liver or kidney cancer. The chain is assembled from TRBV5-1 and TRBJ1-6; a tentative D match to TRBD1 spans 6 bases. The DNA sequence follows: TGCGCCAGCAGCGCGACAGGCGGCTATAATTCACCCCTCCACTTT. Its coded protein is CASSATGGYNSPLHF.